This T cell receptor beta chain is from a study of T cells in Graves' hyperthyroidism and ophthalmopathy. A remark on this clonotype: The germline gene is not matched at one end of the junction; a read error may be the cause.

Regions amplified from RNA transcripts were the TCR beta CDR3 regions. Initially, a first-round RT-PCR of the TCR CDR3 employed the HTBI primer set. TCRdb re-called the multiplex PCR reads through MiXCR, storing one row per CDR3 protein. Of around 56,000 distinct CDR3 sequences listed, around 50% are singletons. Active moderate-to-severe ophthalmopathy, Clinical Activity Score at least 3, NOSPECS at least 4, under 3 months' duration. The sample consisted of blood. This TCR derives from a woman aged 60-70 years with Graves' ophthalmopathy.

Here the CDR3 DNA reads TGTGCCAGCGCATCGACCCAACAGGTCGGCACGGATACGCAGTATTTT. Encoded protein: CASASTQQVGTDTQYF. V gene TRBV9 combines with J gene TRBJ2-3; TRBD1 might be the D (5 bases). CDR3 length: 16 amino acids. Germline V CDR1 and CDR2: SGDLS, YYNGEE.